This note documents a single TCR beta chain sequence. The antigen is undetermined. Using immunoSEQ multiplex PCR, the repertoire was profiled, and TCRdb retains in-frame clones only, with some absent. The table has 50,000 to 65,000 clones, around 83% seen once. The CDR3 covers 13 residues. Germline CDR1 and CDR2: LNHDA and SQIVND (reference sequence). The V segment lost 4 bases and the J segment 6 bases; nucleotides outside the gene matches: 3. The entry originates in a study of a mutant IDH1 vaccine in newly diagnosed glioma. Study as a whole: Vaccines were first given 4-6 weeks after radiotherapy alone, or with temozolomide cycles.

Time point in this sample: week 47, end of study. Every single dose of the vaccine, 300 ug of mutant IDH1 20-mer peptide, came with topical imiquimod. Sequencing was performed on PBMCs, taken from a glioma patient whose treatment included an IDH1 peptide vaccine. V is TRBV19 and J is TRBJ2-3, with TRBD2 identical over 8 bases. The sequence was collected from a woman between 50 and 59 years old with glioma. CDR3 loop: CASSSGGTDTQYF. The CDR3 nucleotides are TGTGCCAGTAGTAGCGGGGGGACCGATACGCAGTATTTT.